The 32 T cell receptor beta chains presented below share a single source sample, sequenced in a study of blood T cell repertoires in COVID-19 (TCRdb year 2020). Library prep was done by the immunoSEQ multiplex PCR assay. TCRdb carries this immuneACCESS record with in-frame sequences only. Its versions omit some clonotypes, under half of them owing to an unresolved V gene in the studies checked, with the rest unexplained. Counted in this sample were 150,000 to 200,000 clones; roughly 80% of them appeared once. Together, the top ten hold more than 14% of the sample. Sequenced: peripheral blood. The receptors were gathered from a woman between 65 and 79 years old with COVID-19, enrolled during active disease.

The chain combines TRBV19 with TRBJ1-2, with D uncertain. With 8 bases removed from V and 8 bases from J, the gap between germline ends came to 15 bases. CDR1 is LNHDA, CDR2 SQIVND, per germline (reference sequence). The CDR3 is made up of 12 amino acids. The CDR3 DNA follows: TGTGCCAGTCTCTGGGAAGGGAGCGGCTACACCTTC. This sequence encodes CASLWEGSGYTF.

The chain couples TRBV5-6 to TRBJ1-2, with TRBD1 as a possible D gene (5 bases). The CDR3 is 13 residues long. V was pared by 5 bases and J by 3 bases, with 11 bases between. CDR1 and CDR2 (germline): SGHDT, YYEEEE. CDR3 coding DNA: TGTGCCAGCAGTCTGGACATAGACTATGGCTACACCTTC. It specifies CASSLDIDYGYTF.

V is TRBV27 and J is TRBJ1-1, with 9 bases that match TRBD1. The germline V gene has CDR1 MNHEY and CDR2 SMNVEV (reference sequence). The ends lost 3 bases at V and 4 bases at J; junction bases unmatched: 6. CDR3 length: 15 amino acids. CDR3 sequence reads: CASSFYRDRATEAFF. The CDR3, as DNA: TGTGCCAGCAGTTTCTACCGGGACAGGGCCACTGAAGCTTTCTTT.

CDR3 DNA sequence: TGTGCCAGCAGCCCGACAGGGACGCAGCCCCAGCATTTT. Translation gives CASSPTGTQPQHF. This rearrangement joins TRBV3-1 (or the pseudogene TRBV3-2) to TRBJ1-5, with 7 positions matching TRBD1. CDR1 and CDR2 from the germline V gene are LGHDT and YNNKEL (reference sequence). The CDR3 has 13 residues. Trimming at V came to 4 bases and at J to 7 bases, leaving 4 bases not matched to a gene.

V and J are TRBV5-1 and TRBJ1-1, with 8 bases aligning to TRBD1. The CDR3 totals 15 residues. CDR1 is SGHRS, CDR2 YFSETQ, per germline. V lost 4 bases and J lost 6; bases outside the gene matches: 11. The CDR3 protein is CASSTGQGIFSEAFF. CDR3 DNA: TGCGCCAGCAGCACAGGACAGGGAATTTTCTCTGAAGCTTTCTTT.

The rearrangement joins TRBV7-9 to TRBJ2-3; 10 bases are a match to TRBD2. This CDR3 spans 15 amino acids. The V segment lost 1 base and the J segment 5 bases; nucleotides outside the gene matches: 3. Germline V gene data show CDR1 as SEHNR and CDR2 as FQNEAQ (reference sequence). This chain's CDR3 is CASSLEAGGVDTQYF. CDR3 bases: TGTGCCAGCAGCTTAGAAGCGGGAGGGGTAGATACGCAGTATTTT. The full variable domain, with the rest looked up from reference TRBV7-9 and TRBJ2-3, is DTGVSQNPRHKITKRGQNVTFRCDPISEHNRLYWYRQTLGQGPEFLTYFQNEAQLEKSRLLSDRFSAERPKGSFSTLEIQRTEQGDSAMYLCASSLEAGGVDTQYFGPGTRLTVL.

V usage is TRBV5-4 and J usage is TRBJ2-7, with 13 bases identical to TRBD2. The CDR3 totals 16 residues. Germline V gives CDR1 SGHNT, CDR2 YYREEE (reference sequence). Trimming removed 5 bases from V and 6 bases from J; junction bases left unmatched: 11. This CDR3 is CASRLAGGLLGGEQYF. Written as DNA, the CDR3 is TGTGCCAGCAGACTAGCGGGAGGGCTTTTGGGGGGCGAGCAGTACTTC.

The chain joins TRBV20-1 to TRBJ2-1, with D perhaps TRBD2 (5 bases). The V and J ends lost 5 bases and 9 bases respectively, with 8 bases between them. Germline V gene lookup returns CDR1 DFQATT and CDR2 SNEGSKA (reference sequence). CDR3 length equals 10 residues. The CDR3 region has the DNA TGCAGTGCTGCCCGGGGTGAGCAGTTCTTC. Amino acids: CSAARGEQFF.

The chain has TRBV11-2 and TRBJ2-5; TRBD1 aligns across 7 bases. The closer fit of TRBJ2-7 to the DNA end suggests the J call may be wrong. This CDR3 is built from 16 residues. CDR1 and CDR2 from the germline V gene are SGHAT and FQNNGV. The CDR3 DNA sequence: TGTGCCAGCAGCTTGGAACCGGGACAGAGAAGATACGAGCAGTACTTC. As protein: CASSLEPGQRRYEQYF.

This sequence joins TRBV12-3 or TRBV12-4 and TRBJ1-1; D gene ambiguous. The CDR3 sequence is 13 residues long. Deletions cut 6 bases from V and 5 bases from J, with 13 bases between. CDR3 sequence: CASRRNPTTEAFF. The CDR3 nucleotides read TGTGCCAGCAGGAGGAATCCGACGACTGAAGCTTTCTTT.

The chain has TRBV5-1 and TRBJ2-3; the D is unclear. The length of the CDR3 is 14 residues. V shed 0 bases and J shed 2 bases, with 7 bases lying between them. Germline V gene lookup returns CDR1 SGHRS and CDR2 YFSETQ. CDR3: CASSLGLITDTQYF. Written as DNA, the CDR3 is TGCGCCAGCAGCTTGGGACTTATCACAGATACGCAGTATTTT. Full variable domain (rest looked up from reference TRBV5-1 and TRBJ2-3): KAGVTQTPRYLIKTRGQQVTLSCSPISGHRSVSWYQQTPGQGLQFLFEYFSETQRNKGNFPGRFSGRQFSNSRSEMNVSTLELGDSALYLCASSLGLITDTQYFGPGTRLTVL.

J is TRBJ1-6 and V is TRBV14, with unresolved D. This CDR3 comprises 18 residues. Trimming removed 2 bases from V and 6 bases from J, with 20 bases in between. The germline gives CDR1 SGHDN, CDR2 FVKESK. The CDR3 bases are TGTGCCAGCAGCCAACCCCCAATAGGCGGTCCGGGTAATTCACCCCTCCACTTT. Its translation: CASSQPPIGGPGNSPLHF.

The chain joins TRBV5-1 to TRBJ1-1; D call uncertain. The CDR3 contains 13 residues. Looked up from germline, CDR1 is SGHRS and CDR2 is YFSETQ. V was clipped by 1 base and J by 11 bases, with 15 bases between them. The CDR3 sequence: CASSLRPSGRAFF. CDR3 bases: TGCGCCAGCAGCTTGAGGCCCTCAGGCAGGGCTTTCTTT. Combining the CDR3 with reference TRBV5-1 and TRBJ1-1 gives the whole variable domain KAGVTQTPRYLIKTRGQQVTLSCSPISGHRSVSWYQQTPGQGLQFLFEYFSETQRNKGNFPGRFSGRQFSNSRSEMNVSTLELGDSALYLCASSLRPSGRAFFGQGTRLTVV.

The CDR3 region is CASSLWSWQNYGYTF. The CDR3 DNA reads as TGTGCCAGCAGCTTATGGTCTTGGCAAAACTATGGCTACACCTTC. The chain has TRBV7-2 and TRBJ1-2; D remains unclear. This CDR3 is built from 15 residues. Germline CDR1 and CDR2: SGHTA and FQGNSA. V gave up 2 bases and J gave up 2 bases, with 12 bases separating them. Full variable domain (outside the CDR3, taken from reference TRBV7-2 and TRBJ1-2): GAGVSQSPSNKVTEKGKDVELRCDPISGHTALYWYRQSLGQGLEFLIYFQGNSAPDKSGLPSDRFSAERTGGSVSTLTIQRTQQEDSAVYLCASSLWSWQNYGYTFGSGTRLTVV.

The chain uses TRBV9 and TRBJ1-3; a weak D match, TRBD1 (6 bases). V lost 4 bases, J lost 2 bases, and 16 bases lay in between. There are 16 residues in the CDR3. The germline gives CDR1 SGDLS, CDR2 YYNGEE. The CDR3 is CASSRGRNRAGNTIYF. CDR3 in DNA: TGTGCCAGCAGCCGAGGACGAAACAGGGCTGGAAACACCATATATTTT.

The chain has TRBV28 and TRBJ2-3; weak D call: TRBD2 (5 bases). The ends were cut back, 5 bases at V and 2 bases at J, with 14 bases in the middle. The germline CDR1 and CDR2 sequences are MDHEN and SYDVKM. The CDR3 extends over 15 amino acids. CDR3 in amino acids: CASSRRTGFTDTQYF. For the CDR3, the DNA is TGTGCCAGCAGTCGAAGGACTGGATTCACAGATACGCAGTATTTT.

V and J are TRBV14 and TRBJ2-3; 8 positions agree with TRBD2. V lost 4 bases and J lost 5; bases outside the gene matches: 8. The CDR3 contains 15 residues. Per the germline V gene, CDR1 is SGHDN and CDR2 is FVKESK. CDR3 sequence reads: CASSPSGRIGDTQYF. In DNA form, the CDR3 reads TGTGCCAGCAGCCCGAGCGGGAGAATAGGAGATACGCAGTATTTT.

The rearrangement links TRBV15 to TRBJ2-3; perhaps TRBD1 as D (5 bases). Between the trimmed V and J ends, which lost 8 bases and 2 bases, there was a span of 11 bases. The CDR3 has 13 residues. CDR1 and CDR2 from the germline V gene are LNHNV and YYDKDF (reference sequence). For the CDR3, the DNA is TGTGCCACCTCTGGACACTCCACAGATACGCAGTATTTT. It is translated as CATSGHSTDTQYF.

J is TRBJ2-5 and V is TRBV5-1; TRBD2 agrees at 12 bases. J lost 4 bases, V lost 4 bases, and 5 bases had no gene match. Germline CDR1 reads SGHRS; CDR2 reads YFSETQ. The CDR3 totals 15 residues. The CDR3 bases are TGCGCCAGCAGCGCCCGACTAGCGGGAGTAGAGACCCAGTACTTC. Translating it yields CASSARLAGVETQYF.

The sample holds a few counts of this clone. The chain recombines TRBV7-2 with TRBJ2-1; 12 bases map to TRBD2. J lost 5 bases, V lost 2 bases, and 7 bases had no gene match. Germline V gene lookup returns CDR1 SGHTA and CDR2 FQGNSA. The CDR3 has 17 amino acids. CDR3: CASSLYLAGGLNNEQFF. The CDR3 coding sequence is TGTGCCAGCAGCTTATATCTAGCGGGAGGGCTCAACAATGAGCAGTTCTTC. The full variable domain, with the rest looked up from reference TRBV7-2 and TRBJ2-1, is GAGVSQSPSNKVTEKGKDVELRCDPISGHTALYWYRQSLGQGLEFLIYFQGNSAPDKSGLPSDRFSAERTGGSVSTLTIQRTQQEDSAVYLCASSLYLAGGLNNEQFFGPGTRLTVL.

V and J are TRBV6-5 and TRBJ2-7; D not resolved. Germline CDR1 and CDR2: MNHEY and SVGAGI. This CDR3 comprises 10 residues. The CDR3 sequence is CASSDSILYV. In DNA, the CDR3 is TGTGCCAGCAGTGACTCAATCCTCTACGTC.

J is TRBJ1-1 and V is TRBV13; no definite D call. This CDR3 is 16 amino acids long. The V gene's germline CDR1 is PRHDT and CDR2 FYEKMQ (reference sequence). The ends were cut back, 0 bases at V and 1 base at J, with 12 bases in the middle. CDR3 residues: CASSLGSGKGNTEAFF. Here the CDR3 DNA reads TGTGCCAGCAGCTTAGGCTCGGGGAAAGGGAACACTGAAGCTTTCTTT.

The chain couples TRBV28 to TRBJ1-2; the match to TRBD1 covers 9 bases. Looked up from germline, CDR1 is MDHEN and CDR2 is SYDVKM. The CDR3 sequence is 14 residues long. With V trimmed by 4 bases and J by 7 bases, 7 bases remained unmatched. The DNA of the CDR3 is TGTGCCAGCAGTTCCGCCACAGGGGGCGGTGGCTACACCTTC. Translating gives CASSSATGGGGYTF.

The V call is TRBV7-8, the J call TRBJ2-5; possibly TRBD1 for D (5 bases). The CDR3 consists of 16 residues. The V and J ends lost 5 bases and 1 base respectively, with 17 bases between them. Germline assignment: CDR1 SGHVS and CDR2 FQNEAQ. CDR3 DNA sequence: TGTGCCAGCAGCCCCTATACCCCCAGGGTCCAAGAGACCCAGTACTTC. Translation: CASSPYTPRVQETQYF.

As concerns this clone: Sequence at one end of the junction differs from germline and may be a read error. The gene calls are TRBV2 and TRBJ2-2; tentative D call: TRBD2 (5 bases). Germline CDR1 SNHLY, CDR2 FYNNEI. This CDR3 is 15 amino acids long. CDR3 DNA: TGTGCCAGCAGTGAAAGAAGAGGGAACGCCGGGGAGCTGTTTTTT. Translated, it gives CASSERRGNAGELFF.

This clone was seen more than once but under ten times. The chain carries TRBV6-2 or TRBV6-3 and TRBJ1-4, with 10 positions matching TRBD1. Germline V gene data show CDR1 as MNHEY and CDR2 as SVGEGT. V lost 5 bases, J lost 0 bases, and 3 bases stayed unmatched. There are 16 residues in the CDR3. CDR3 region: CASSTGTGATNEKLFF. In nucleotides, the CDR3 is TGTGCCAGCAGTACCGGGACAGGGGCAACTAATGAAAAACTGTTTTTT.

The chain carries TRBV5-1 and TRBJ1-2; D ambiguous. Germline V gene lookup returns CDR1 SGHRS and CDR2 YFSETQ. This CDR3 contains 14 residues. V was clipped by 1 base and J by 6 bases, with 13 bases between them. The CDR3 DNA reads as TGCGCCAGCAGCTTGACGGGAGCGATGGATGGCTACACCTTC. This gives the protein CASSLTGAMDGYTF.

The chain has TRBV30 and TRBJ2-7, with 7 bases matching TRBD1. CDR1 and CDR2 from the germline V gene are GTSNPN and SVGIG (reference sequence). V dropped 3 bases and J dropped 3; count of bases not matched to a gene: 2. This CDR3 contains 12 residues. CDR3 DNA sequence: TGTGCCTGGAGCAGGGGGATCTACGAGCAGTACGTC. Amino acids: CAWSRGIYEQYV.

This clone was found a few times. J is TRBJ2-2 and V is TRBV5-3; no firm D call. TRBV5-3 is reported as an ORF; its role is uncertain. This CDR3 has 19 amino acids. Between the trimmed V and J ends, which lost 4 bases and 3 bases, there was a span of 25 bases. CDR3 loop: CARSGLGQAYRKDTGELFF. The CDR3 DNA follows: TGTGCCAGAAGCGGGCTTGGCCAGGCATACCGAAAAGACACCGGGGAGCTGTTTTTT.

V gene TRBV5-6 combines with J gene TRBJ1-3; D unclear. Trimming pared 4 bases from V and 3 bases from J, leaving 11 bases between. CDR1 is SGHDT, CDR2 YYEEEE, per germline. The CDR3 is 14 residues long. This CDR3 is CASSRGPYGNTIYF. The CDR3 region has the DNA TGTGCCAGCAGCCGTGGCCCTTATGGAAACACCATATATTTT.

This sequence joins TRBV25-1 and TRBJ1-4; the D gene is possibly TRBD1 (5 bases). This CDR3 has 18 amino acids. The V gene lost 4 bases and the J gene lost 0 bases, with 18 bases spanning the gap. The germline gives CDR1 MGHDK, CDR2 SYGVNS. This CDR3 reads CASSAWTRSLATNEKLFF. CDR3 in DNA: TGTGCCAGCAGTGCATGGACAAGAAGCCTTGCAACTAATGAAAAACTGTTTTTT.

V is TRBV5-1 and J is TRBJ1-1; D gene unclear. Germline V gene lookup returns CDR1 SGHRS and CDR2 YFSETQ. The CDR3 contains 14 residues. The V gene lost 4 bases and the J gene lost 2 bases, with 12 bases spanning the gap. The CDR3 sequence is CASSPRTGNTEAFF. The DNA for the CDR3 is TGCGCCAGCAGCCCCAGGACGGGAAACACTGAAGCTTTCTTT.